This T cell receptor (beta chain) derives from a study of blood T cell repertoires in COVID-19 (TCRdb year 2020). About the full investigation: Samples from collaborators originated in the United States, Italy and Spain and spanned both the acute and convalescent phases of COVID-19. The prospective study material was composed of cDNA or gDNA derived from T cells, B-cell-depleted T cells, or PBMCs. The dataset comprised deeply sampled blood TCRbeta repertoires from subjects exposed to, actively infected with, or recovered from COVID-19. A freely available public database, intended as a resource for researchers studying the immune response to SARS-CoV-2, is where the repertoires were released. Samples were obtained from the ongoing ImmuneRACE study (first 160 participants) and from over 1,000 subjects provided by 6 global collaborators. Sample metadata almost always included a de-identified subject ID, COVID-19 status, age in years and sex. Where available, HLA class I and class II types were obtained from metadata supplied by the sample provider rather than from assay-based typing.

TCRbeta CDR3 regions were amplified from genomic DNA using the immunoSEQ Assay, a bias-controlled multiplex PCR. The original pipeline was this. Nucleated cell counts per sample were estimated from amplification of reference gene primers within the assay. To quantify the absolute abundance of each unique TCRbeta CDR3 rearrangement, sequence reads were collapsed and filtered. For each sample, productive Simpson clonality was calculated by taking the square root of Simpson's diversity index across productive rearrangements. TCRdb re-hosts the immuneACCESS table, in-frame sequences only. Its copies lack some clones; in the studies checked, an unresolved V gene accounts for under half of them, and the cause for the rest is not known. V, J and clone size reflect that table, while D and trimming were determined from the DNA. Across this sample there are about 210,000 clones, with about 88% seen only once. The ten largest clones represent 4.5% to 5% of the sample.

V sheds 4 bases and J sheds 5 bases, leaving 17 bases between their ends. The cysteine opens and the phenylalanine closes a CDR3 of 16 amino acids. Just CDR3 DNA is preserved here, 48 bases in frame from base 1. Sequences MGHDK (CDR1) and SYGVNS (CDR2) are obtained from the germline V gene. About this clone itself: What this receptor recognizes is not known. No base qualities exist here, and no much larger clone lies one base off it.

The paper's findings and limits, for the study overall: Clinical and demographic metadata were provided uncurated, with the amount varying by source and participant.

Collaborating institutions collected whole blood in K2EDTA tubes following their own protocols. For TCRbeta analysis, collaborator samples were shipped as frozen whole blood, as isolated PBMCs, or as DNA extracted from either sample type. Sequencing used peripheral blood. Here the chain combines TRBV25-1 and TRBJ1-4, with TRBD1 tentatively as D gene (6 bases match). The receptor was derived from a woman older than 75 with acute or convalescent COVID-19. This receptor has the CDR3 CASSGLRTAYNEKLFF. The sequenced DNA: TGTGCCAGCAGTGGGTTGAGGACAGCCTACAATGAAAAACTGTTTTTT.